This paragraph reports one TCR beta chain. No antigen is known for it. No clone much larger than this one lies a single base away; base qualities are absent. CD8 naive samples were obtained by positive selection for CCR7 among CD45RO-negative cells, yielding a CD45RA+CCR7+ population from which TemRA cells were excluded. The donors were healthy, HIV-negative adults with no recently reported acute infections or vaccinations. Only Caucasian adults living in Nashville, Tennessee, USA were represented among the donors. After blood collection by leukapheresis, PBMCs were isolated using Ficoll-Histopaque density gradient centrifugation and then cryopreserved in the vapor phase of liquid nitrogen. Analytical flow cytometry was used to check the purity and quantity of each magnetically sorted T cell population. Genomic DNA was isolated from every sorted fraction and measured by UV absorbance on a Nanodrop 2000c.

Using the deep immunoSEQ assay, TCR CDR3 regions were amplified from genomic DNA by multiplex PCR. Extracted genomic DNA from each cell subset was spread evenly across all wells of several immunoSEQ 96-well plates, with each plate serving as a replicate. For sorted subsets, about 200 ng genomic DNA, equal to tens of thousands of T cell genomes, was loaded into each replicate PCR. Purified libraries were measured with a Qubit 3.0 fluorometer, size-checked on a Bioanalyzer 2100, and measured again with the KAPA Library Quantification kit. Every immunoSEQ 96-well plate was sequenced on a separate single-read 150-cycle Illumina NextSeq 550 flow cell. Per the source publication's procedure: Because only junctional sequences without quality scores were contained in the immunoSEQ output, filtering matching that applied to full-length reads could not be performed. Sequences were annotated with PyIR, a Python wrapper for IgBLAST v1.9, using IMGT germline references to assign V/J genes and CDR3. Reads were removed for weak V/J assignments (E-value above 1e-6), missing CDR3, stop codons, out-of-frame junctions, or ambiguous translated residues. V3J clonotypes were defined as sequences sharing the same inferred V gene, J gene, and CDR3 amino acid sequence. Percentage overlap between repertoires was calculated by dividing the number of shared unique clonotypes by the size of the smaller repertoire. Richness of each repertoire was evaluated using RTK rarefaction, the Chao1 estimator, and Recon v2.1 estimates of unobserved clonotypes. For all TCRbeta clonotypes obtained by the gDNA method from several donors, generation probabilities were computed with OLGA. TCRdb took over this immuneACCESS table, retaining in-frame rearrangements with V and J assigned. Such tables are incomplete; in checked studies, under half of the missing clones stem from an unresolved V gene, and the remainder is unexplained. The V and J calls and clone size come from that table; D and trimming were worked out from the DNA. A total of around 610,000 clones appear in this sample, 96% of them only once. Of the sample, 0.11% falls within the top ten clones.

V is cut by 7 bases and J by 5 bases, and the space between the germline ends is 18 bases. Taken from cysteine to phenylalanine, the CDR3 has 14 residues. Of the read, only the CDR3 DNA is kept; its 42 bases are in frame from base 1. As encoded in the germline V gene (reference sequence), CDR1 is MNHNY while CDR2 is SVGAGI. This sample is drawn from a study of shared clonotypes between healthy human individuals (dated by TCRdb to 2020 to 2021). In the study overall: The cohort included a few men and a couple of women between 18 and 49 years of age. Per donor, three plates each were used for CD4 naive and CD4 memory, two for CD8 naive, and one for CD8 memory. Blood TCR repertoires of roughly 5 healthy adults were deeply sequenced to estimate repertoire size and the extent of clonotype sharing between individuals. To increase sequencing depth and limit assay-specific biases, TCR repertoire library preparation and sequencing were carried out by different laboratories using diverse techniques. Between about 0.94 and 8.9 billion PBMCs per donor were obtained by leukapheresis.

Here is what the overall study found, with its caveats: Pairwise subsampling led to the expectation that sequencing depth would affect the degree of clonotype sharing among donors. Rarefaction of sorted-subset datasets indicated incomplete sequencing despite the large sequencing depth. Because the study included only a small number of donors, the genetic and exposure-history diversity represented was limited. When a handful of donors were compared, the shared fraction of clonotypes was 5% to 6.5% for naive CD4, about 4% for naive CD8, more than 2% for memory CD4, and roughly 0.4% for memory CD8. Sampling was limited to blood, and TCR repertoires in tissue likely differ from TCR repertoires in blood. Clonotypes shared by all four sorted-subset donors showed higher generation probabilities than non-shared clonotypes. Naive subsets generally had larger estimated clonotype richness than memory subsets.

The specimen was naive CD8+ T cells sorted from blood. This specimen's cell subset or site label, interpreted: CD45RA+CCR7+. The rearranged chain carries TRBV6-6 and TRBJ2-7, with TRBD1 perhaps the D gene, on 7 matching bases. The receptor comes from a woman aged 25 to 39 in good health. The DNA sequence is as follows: TGTGCCAGCATCGATTGGCCAGGGGGGCACGAGCAGTACTTC. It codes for CASIDWPGGHEQYF.